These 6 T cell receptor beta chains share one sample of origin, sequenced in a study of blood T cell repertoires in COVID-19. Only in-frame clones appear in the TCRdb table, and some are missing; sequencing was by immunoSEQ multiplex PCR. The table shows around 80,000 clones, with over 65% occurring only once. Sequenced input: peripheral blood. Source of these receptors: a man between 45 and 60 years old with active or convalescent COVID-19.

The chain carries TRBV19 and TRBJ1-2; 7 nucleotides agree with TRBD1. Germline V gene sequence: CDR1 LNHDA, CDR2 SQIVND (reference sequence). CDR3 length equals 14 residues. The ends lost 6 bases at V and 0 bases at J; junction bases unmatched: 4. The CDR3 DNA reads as TGTGCCAGTAGCCTGACAGGGACTAACTATGGCTACACCTTC. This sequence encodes CASSLTGTNYGYTF.

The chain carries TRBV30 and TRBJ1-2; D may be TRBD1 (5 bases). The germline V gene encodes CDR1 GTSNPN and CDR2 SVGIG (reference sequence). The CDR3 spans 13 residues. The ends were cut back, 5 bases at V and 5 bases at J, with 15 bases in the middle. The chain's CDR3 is CAWWVGQGYGYTF. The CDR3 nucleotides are TGTGCCTGGTGGGTGGGGCAGGGTTATGGCTACACCTTC.

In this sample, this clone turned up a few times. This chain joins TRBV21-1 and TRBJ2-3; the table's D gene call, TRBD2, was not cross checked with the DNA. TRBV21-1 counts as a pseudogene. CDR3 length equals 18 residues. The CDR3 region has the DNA TGTGCCAGCAGCCATCCCTATCCCCCGGGGAGGGTAACAGATACGCAGTATTTT. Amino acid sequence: CASSHPYPPGRVTDTQYF.

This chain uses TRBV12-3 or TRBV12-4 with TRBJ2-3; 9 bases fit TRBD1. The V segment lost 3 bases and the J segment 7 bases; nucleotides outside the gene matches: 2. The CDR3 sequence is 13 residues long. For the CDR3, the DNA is TGTGCCAGCAGTTTCGACAGGGGGTATACGCAGTATTTT. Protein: CASSFDRGYTQYF.

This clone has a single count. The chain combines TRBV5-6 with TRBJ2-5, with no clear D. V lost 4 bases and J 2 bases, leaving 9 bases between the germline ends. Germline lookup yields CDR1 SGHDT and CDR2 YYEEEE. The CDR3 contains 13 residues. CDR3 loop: CASSLPTQETQYF. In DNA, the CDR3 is TGTGCCAGCAGCCTCCCGACTCAAGAGACCCAGTACTTC.

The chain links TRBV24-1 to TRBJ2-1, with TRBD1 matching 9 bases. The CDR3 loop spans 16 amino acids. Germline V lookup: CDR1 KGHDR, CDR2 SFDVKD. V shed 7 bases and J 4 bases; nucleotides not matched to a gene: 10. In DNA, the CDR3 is TGTGCCACCAGCTCTTTGACAGGGGGAACTTACAATGAGCAGTTCTTC. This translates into CATSSLTGGTYNEQFF.